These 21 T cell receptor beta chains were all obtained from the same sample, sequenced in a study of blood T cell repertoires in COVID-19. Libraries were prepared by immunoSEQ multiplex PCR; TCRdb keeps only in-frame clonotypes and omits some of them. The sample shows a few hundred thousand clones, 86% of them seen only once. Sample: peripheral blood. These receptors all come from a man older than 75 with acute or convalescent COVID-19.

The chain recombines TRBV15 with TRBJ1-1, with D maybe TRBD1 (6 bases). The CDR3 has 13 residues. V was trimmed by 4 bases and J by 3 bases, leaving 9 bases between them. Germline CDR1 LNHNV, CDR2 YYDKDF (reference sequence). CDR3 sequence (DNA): TGTGCCACCAGCACCGAGGGGGACACTGAAGCTTTCTTT. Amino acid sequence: CATSTEGDTEAFF. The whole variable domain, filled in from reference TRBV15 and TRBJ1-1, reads DAMVIQNPRYQVTQFGKPVTLSCSQTLNHNVMYWYQQKSSQAPKLLFHYYDKDFNNEADTPDNFQSRRPNTSFCFLDIRSPGLGDTAMYLCATSTEGDTEAFFGQGTRLTVV.

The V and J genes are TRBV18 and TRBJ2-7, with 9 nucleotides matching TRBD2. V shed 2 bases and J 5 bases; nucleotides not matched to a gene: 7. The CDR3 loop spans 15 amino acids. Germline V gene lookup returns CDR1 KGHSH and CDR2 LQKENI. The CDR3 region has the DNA TGTGCCAGCTCACCAGGGGCTAGCGGGAACAACGAGCAGTACTTC. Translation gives CASSPGASGNNEQYF.

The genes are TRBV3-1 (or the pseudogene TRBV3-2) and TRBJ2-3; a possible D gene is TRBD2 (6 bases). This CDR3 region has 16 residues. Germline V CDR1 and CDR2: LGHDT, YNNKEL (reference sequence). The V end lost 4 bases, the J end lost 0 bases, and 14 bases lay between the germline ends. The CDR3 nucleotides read TGTGCCAGCAGCCCCCGGGGCGGGGTAAGCACAGATACGCAGTATTTT. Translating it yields CASSPRGGVSTDTQYF.

CDR3 sequence reads: CATSDLDSYEQYF. CDR3 in DNA: TGTGCCACCAGTGATTTGGACAGCTACGAGCAGTACTTC. This sequence joins TRBV24-1 and TRBJ2-7; D may be TRBD1 (5 bases). V lost 0 bases and J 3 bases, leaving 5 bases between the germline ends. There are 13 residues in the CDR3. Germline V gene sequence: CDR1 KGHDR, CDR2 SFDVKD.

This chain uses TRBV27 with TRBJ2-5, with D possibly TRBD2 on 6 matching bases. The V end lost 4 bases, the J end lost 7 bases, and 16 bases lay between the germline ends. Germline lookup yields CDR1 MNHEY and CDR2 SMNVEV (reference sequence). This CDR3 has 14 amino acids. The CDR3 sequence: CASSSWGEEGTQYF. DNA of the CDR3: TGTGCCAGCAGTTCCTGGGGGGAAGAGGGGACCCAGTACTTC.

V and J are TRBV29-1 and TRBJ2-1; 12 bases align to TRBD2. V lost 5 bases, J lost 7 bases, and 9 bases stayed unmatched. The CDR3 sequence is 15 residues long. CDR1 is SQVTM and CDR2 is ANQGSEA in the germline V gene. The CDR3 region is CSVIPGTSGSNEQFF. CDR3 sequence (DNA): TGCAGCGTTATCCCCGGGACTAGCGGGTCTAATGAGCAGTTCTTC.

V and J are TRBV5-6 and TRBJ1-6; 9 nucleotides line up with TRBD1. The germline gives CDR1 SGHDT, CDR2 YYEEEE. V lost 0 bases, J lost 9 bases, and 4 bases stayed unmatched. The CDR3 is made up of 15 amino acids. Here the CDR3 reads CASSLAGQGSSPLHF. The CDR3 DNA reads TGTGCCAGCAGCTTGGCGGGACAGGGTAGTTCACCCCTCCACTTT.

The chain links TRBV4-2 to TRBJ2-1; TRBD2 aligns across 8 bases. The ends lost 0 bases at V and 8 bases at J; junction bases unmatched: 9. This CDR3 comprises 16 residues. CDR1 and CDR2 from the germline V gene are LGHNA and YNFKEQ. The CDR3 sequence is CASSQEAGGLGDEQFF. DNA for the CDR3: TGTGCCAGCAGCCAAGAGGCGGGAGGCCTCGGCGATGAGCAGTTCTTC.

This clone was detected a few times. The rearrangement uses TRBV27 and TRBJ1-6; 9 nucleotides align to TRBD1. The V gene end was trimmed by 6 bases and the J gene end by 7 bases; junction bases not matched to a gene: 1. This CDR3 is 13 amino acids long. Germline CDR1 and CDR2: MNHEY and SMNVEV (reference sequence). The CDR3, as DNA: TGTGCCAGCAGGACAGGGGGAAATTCACCCCTCCACTTT. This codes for CASRTGGNSPLHF.

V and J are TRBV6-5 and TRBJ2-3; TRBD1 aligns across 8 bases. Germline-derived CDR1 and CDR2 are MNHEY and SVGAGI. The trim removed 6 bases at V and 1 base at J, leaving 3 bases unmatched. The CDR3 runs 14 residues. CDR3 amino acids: CASRQGGRTDTQYF. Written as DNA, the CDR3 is TGTGCCAGCAGACAGGGGGGTCGCACAGATACGCAGTATTTT.

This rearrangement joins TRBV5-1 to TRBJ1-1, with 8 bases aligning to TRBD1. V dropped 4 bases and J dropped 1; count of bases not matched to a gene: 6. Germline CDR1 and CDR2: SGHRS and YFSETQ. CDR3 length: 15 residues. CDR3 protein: CASSPGTGWNTEAFF. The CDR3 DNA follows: TGCGCCAGCAGCCCCGGGACAGGATGGAACACTGAAGCTTTCTTT.

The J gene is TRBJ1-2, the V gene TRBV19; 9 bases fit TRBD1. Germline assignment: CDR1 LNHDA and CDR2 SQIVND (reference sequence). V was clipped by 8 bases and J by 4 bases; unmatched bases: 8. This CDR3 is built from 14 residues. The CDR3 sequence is CASAPGTGPYGYTF. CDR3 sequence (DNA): TGTGCCAGTGCCCCCGGGACAGGGCCCTATGGCTACACCTTC.

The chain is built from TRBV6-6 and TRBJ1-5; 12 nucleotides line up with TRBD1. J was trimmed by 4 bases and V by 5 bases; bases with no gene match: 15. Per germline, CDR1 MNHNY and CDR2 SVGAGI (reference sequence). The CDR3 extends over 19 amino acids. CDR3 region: CASSLSPGTGGRGNQPQHF. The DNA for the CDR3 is TGTGCCAGCAGTCTAAGTCCCGGGACAGGGGGCAGGGGGAATCAGCCCCAGCATTTT.

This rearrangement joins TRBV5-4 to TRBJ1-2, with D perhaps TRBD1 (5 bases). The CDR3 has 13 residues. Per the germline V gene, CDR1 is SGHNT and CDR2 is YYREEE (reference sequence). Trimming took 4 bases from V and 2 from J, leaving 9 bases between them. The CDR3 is CASSRAGNYGYTF. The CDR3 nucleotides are TGTGCCAGCAGCCGCGCAGGGAACTATGGCTACACCTTC.

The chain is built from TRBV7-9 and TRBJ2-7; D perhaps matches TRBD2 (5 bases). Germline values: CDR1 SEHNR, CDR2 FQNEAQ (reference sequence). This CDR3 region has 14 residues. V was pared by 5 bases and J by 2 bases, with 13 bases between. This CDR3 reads CASSDGLGAYEQYF. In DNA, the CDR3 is TGTGCCAGCAGCGATGGACTTGGCGCCTACGAGCAGTACTTC.

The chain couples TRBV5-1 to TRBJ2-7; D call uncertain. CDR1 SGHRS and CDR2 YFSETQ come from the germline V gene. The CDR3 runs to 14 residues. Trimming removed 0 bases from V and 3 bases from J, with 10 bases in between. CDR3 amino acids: CASSLGLQIYEQYF. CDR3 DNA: TGCGCCAGCAGCTTGGGTTTACAGATCTACGAGCAGTACTTC.

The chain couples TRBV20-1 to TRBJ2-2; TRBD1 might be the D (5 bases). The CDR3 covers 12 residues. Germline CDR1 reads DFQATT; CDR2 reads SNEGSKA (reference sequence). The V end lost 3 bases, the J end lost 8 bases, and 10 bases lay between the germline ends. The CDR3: CSASRGVGELFF. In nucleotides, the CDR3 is TGCAGTGCTAGTAGGGGTGTTGGGGAGCTGTTTTTT.

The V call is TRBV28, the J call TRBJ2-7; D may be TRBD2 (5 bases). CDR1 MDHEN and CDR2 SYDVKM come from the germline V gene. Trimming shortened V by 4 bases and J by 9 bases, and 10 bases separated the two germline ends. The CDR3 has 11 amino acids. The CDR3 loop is CASSSSSGQYF. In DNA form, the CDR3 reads TGTGCCAGCAGTTCCTCCAGCGGGCAGTACTTC.

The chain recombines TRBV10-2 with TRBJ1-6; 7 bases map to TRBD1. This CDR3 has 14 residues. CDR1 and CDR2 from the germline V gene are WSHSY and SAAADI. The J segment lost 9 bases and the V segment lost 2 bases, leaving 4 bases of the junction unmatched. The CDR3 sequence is CASSETGEGSPLHF. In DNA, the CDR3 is TGCGCCAGCAGTGAGACAGGGGAAGGTTCACCCCTCCACTTT.

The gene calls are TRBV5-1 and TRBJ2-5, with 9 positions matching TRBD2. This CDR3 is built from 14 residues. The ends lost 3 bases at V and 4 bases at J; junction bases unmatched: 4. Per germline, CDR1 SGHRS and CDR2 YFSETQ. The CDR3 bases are TGCGCCAGCAGCTCCGGACTAGCGACAGAGACCCAGTACTTC. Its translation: CASSSGLATETQYF.

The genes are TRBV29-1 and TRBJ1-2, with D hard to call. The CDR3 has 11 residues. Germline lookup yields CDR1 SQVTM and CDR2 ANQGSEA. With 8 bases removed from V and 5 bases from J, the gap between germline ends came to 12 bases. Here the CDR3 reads CSFSEGYGYTF. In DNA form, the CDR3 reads TGCAGCTTCAGCGAGGGATATGGCTACACCTTC.